Each of the 10 T cell receptor beta chains below was sequenced from the same sample in a study of T-cell memory formation after mild COVID-19. TCRdb called the 5' RACE reads again in MiXCR, with one record for every CDR3 protein. Counted here are some 190,000 distinct CDR3 sequences, around 18% occurring once; the ten biggest clones make up 2.4%. Sequencing was performed on PBMCs or a T cell subset sorted from them (not recorded which). The receptors originated from an adult woman who had mild COVID-19 (a few samples of this study predate the infection). Cell type and time point are not known.

This chain uses TRBV18 with TRBJ1-1; D is perhaps TRBD1 (6 bases). Germline CDR1 and CDR2: KGHSH and LQKENI. The CDR3 runs to 12 residues. Trimming took off 3 bases at V and 6 bases at J, with 8 bases between the two ends. The CDR3 bases are TGTGCCAGCTCACCTGACAGGTCTGAAGCTTTCTTT. This encodes CASSPDRSEAFF.

This clonotype was seen a few times. The V call is TRBV29-1, the J call TRBJ2-1; TRBD1 matches 8 bases. After removal of 6 bases from V and 4 bases from J, the junction contained 8 bases not matched to a gene. The CDR3 loop spans 14 amino acids. CDR1 is SQVTM and CDR2 is ANQGSEA in the germline V gene. The CDR3 sequence is CSVLPGGRYNEQFF. The CDR3 DNA sequence: TGCAGCGTCCTTCCAGGGGGCCGTTACAATGAGCAGTTCTTC.

This clonotype was observed a few times. CDR3 sequence: CASRPIVGSQETQYF. CDR3 sequence (DNA): TGTGCCAGCAGACCAATCGTCGGGTCCCAAGAGACCCAGTACTTC. V gene TRBV7-8 combines with J gene TRBJ2-5; no firm D call. V shed 6 bases and J shed 1 base, with 15 bases lying between them. The CDR3 spans 15 residues. CDR1 is SGHVS and CDR2 is FQNEAQ in the germline V gene.

V gene TRBV5-5 combines with J gene TRBJ2-6; the D gene is possibly TRBD1 (5 bases). CDR1 is SGHKS and CDR2 is YYEKEE in the germline V gene (reference sequence). The V end lost 0 bases, the J end lost 2 bases, and 12 bases lay between the germline ends. This CDR3 has 17 residues. The CDR3 spells CASSLGRVLPGANVLTF. As DNA, the CDR3 is TGTGCCAGCAGCTTGGGCAGGGTCCTCCCTGGGGCCAACGTCCTGACTTTC.

The rearrangement links TRBV2 to TRBJ2-3; 8 bases align to TRBD2. The CDR3 is 14 amino acids. CDR1 is SNHLY and CDR2 is FYNNEI in the germline V gene. With V trimmed by 11 bases and J by 0 bases, 7 bases remained unmatched. As DNA, the CDR3 is TGTGCCGCGGGGGGCCGGGGAAGCACAGATACGCAGTATTTT. Translating it yields CAAGGRGSTDTQYF.

This clonotype was seen more than once but under ten times. The chain employs TRBV7-2 and TRBJ1-5, with a possible D match to TRBD1 (6 bases). Germline V gives CDR1 SGHTA, CDR2 FQGNSA. V lost 7 bases, J lost 7 bases, and 14 bases lay in between. The CDR3 totals 13 residues. The CDR3 sequence is CASTPGGRQPQHF. For the CDR3, the DNA is TGTGCCAGCACCCCGGGGGGGCGACAGCCCCAGCATTTT. Looking up the rest from reference TRBV7-2 and TRBJ1-5 gives the full variable domain: GAGVSQSPSNKVTEKGKDVELRCDPISGHTALYWYRQSLGQGLEFLIYFQGNSAPDKSGLPSDRFSAERTGGSVSTLTIQRTQQEDSAVYLCASTPGGRQPQHFGDGTRLSIL.

The V gene is TRBV5-1, the J gene TRBJ2-1; no definite D call. There are 13 residues in the CDR3. Germline lookup yields CDR1 SGHRS and CDR2 YFSETQ. The V end lost 4 bases, the J end lost 4 bases, and 9 bases lay between the germline ends. For the CDR3, the DNA is TGCGCCAGCAGCCTCGAATTGTACAATGAGCAGTTCTTC. Protein product: CASSLELYNEQFF.

This clonotype was observed a handful of times. J is TRBJ2-7 and V is TRBV5-4, with 11 positions matching TRBD1. V lost 3 bases and J lost 5; bases outside the gene matches: 7. CDR3 size: 15 residues. CDR1 is SGHNT, CDR2 YYREEE, per germline (reference sequence). DNA of the CDR3: TGTGCCAGCAGCTCTCAAAGGACAGGGGGCCACGAGCAGTACTTC. Amino acid sequence: CASSSQRTGGHEQYF. Filled out from reference TRBV5-4 and TRBJ2-7, the complete variable domain reads ETGVTQSPTHLIKTRGQQVTLRCSSQSGHNTVSWYQQALGQGPQFIFQYYREEENGRGNFPPRFSGLQFPNYSSELNVNALELDDSALYLCASSSQRTGGHEQYFGPGTRLTVT.

The chain combines TRBV24-1 with TRBJ2-3, with 8 bases matching TRBD2. Germline CDR1 reads KGHDR; CDR2 reads SFDVKD. Losses at the gene ends were 1 base for V and 4 bases for J; bases not matched to a gene: 9. The CDR3 is 17 amino acids. For the CDR3, the DNA is TGTGCCACCAGTGATTTTGGGGTGCGGGAGGCCTCAGATACGCAGTATTTT. Translating it yields CATSDFGVREASDTQYF.

This clonotype was observed a handful of times. This sequence joins TRBV4-2 and TRBJ2-7, with D tentatively TRBD1 (6 bases). The CDR3 covers 15 residues. The germline V gene has CDR1 LGHNA and CDR2 YNFKEQ. Trimming removed 5 bases from V and 4 bases from J, with 18 bases in between. The CDR3 DNA follows: TGTGCCAGCAGCACCTCCGCTCGGGGACATTACGAGCAGTACTTC. This sequence encodes CASSTSARGHYEQYF.